This TCR beta chain was observed in a study of blood T cell repertoires in COVID-19. Study-wide context: Sample material is recorded as cDNA or gDNA derived from T cells, B-cell-depleted T cells, or PBMCs.

Method: immunoSEQ multiplex PCR; TCRdb's copy keeps in-frame clones and lacks some. The sample carries roughly 260,000 clones, about 93% recorded once. V lost 3 bases, J lost 6 bases, and 12 bases lay in between. Germline loops: CDR1 MDHEN, CDR2 SYDVKM. The CDR3 runs to 14 residues. Recovered status in Cohort 3 required two negative PCRs, clearance, or symptom resolution. The V and J genes are TRBV28 and TRBJ2-4, with unresolved D. This TCR came from a woman younger than 30 who had recovered from COVID-19. The sample was PBMCs or T cells enriched from blood (not recorded which). The CDR3 spells CASSFPPVGNIQYF. In nucleotides, the CDR3 is TGTGCCAGCAGTTTCCCCCCGGTCGGAAACATTCAGTACTTC.